The 26 T cell receptor beta chains below were found in one sample sequenced in a study of OX40 agonist ivuxolimab in advanced cancers. Some clones are missing from TCRdb's copy, which holds only in-frame ones; the method was immunoSEQ multiplex PCR. There are about 7,800 clones in the sample; 90% occur only once, and around 4% lies in the top ten. The sequencing here drew on CD4+ or CD8+ T cells sorted from blood, taken in a trial of the OX40 agonist ivuxolimab. Receptor source: an adult with an advanced solid tumor such as melanoma, head and neck, liver or kidney cancer.

The rearrangement joins TRBV2 to TRBJ2-5; 7 bases fit TRBD2. CDR3 size: 13 residues. CDR1 and CDR2 (germline): SNHLY, FYNNEI. V lost 4 bases to trimming and J lost 5 bases; unmatched junction nucleotides: 4. The CDR3 DNA reads as TGTGCCAGCAGTGGACTAGCTGAGGAGACCCAGTACTTC. It yields the protein CASSGLAEETQYF.

This rearrangement joins TRBV11-2 to TRBJ1-5; D uncertain. Trimming took off 0 bases at V and 8 bases at J, with 17 bases between the two ends. Germline V gene lookup returns CDR1 SGHAT and CDR2 FQNNGV. CDR3 length: 16 residues. This CDR3 reads CASSLDFGSLREPQHF. DNA for the CDR3: TGTGCCAGCAGCTTAGACTTCGGAAGTCTGAGGGAGCCCCAGCATTTT.

The rearrangement uses TRBV5-1 and TRBJ2-2, with 9 bases that match TRBD2. V dropped 2 bases and J dropped 7; count of bases not matched to a gene: 3. Per the germline V gene, CDR1 is SGHRS and CDR2 is YFSETQ. CDR3 length equals 14 residues. The CDR3, as DNA: TGCGCCAGCAGCTTTTTAGCGGGAGACGGGGAGCTGTTTTTT. Its protein is CASSFLAGDGELFF.

This chain joins TRBV18 and TRBJ1-1; no reliable D call. The germline V gene encodes CDR1 KGHSH and CDR2 LQKENI. Trimming pared 0 bases from V and 3 bases from J, leaving 11 bases between. The CDR3 contains 15 residues. CDR3 in amino acids: CASSPPSQRDTEAFF. The DNA of the CDR3 is TGTGCCAGCTCACCACCGTCCCAGAGGGACACTGAAGCTTTCTTT.

This sequence joins TRBV2 and TRBJ2-2; a weak D match, TRBD1 (6 bases). Trimming stripped 5 bases from V and 7 bases from J, with 11 bases between. Germline V gives CDR1 SNHLY, CDR2 FYNNEI. CDR3 length equals 13 residues. The CDR3 region is CASSPQGHGELFF. For the CDR3, the DNA is TGTGCCAGCAGTCCCCAGGGGCACGGGGAGCTGTTTTTT. Full variable domain (rest looked up from reference TRBV2 and TRBJ2-2): EPEVTQTPSHQVTQMGQEVILRCVPISNHLYFYWYRQILGQKVEFLVSFYNNEISEKSEIFDDQFSVERPDGSNFTLKIRSTKLEDSAMYFCASSPQGHGELFFGEGSRLTVL.

In its sample, this clone was seen once. The junction departs from germline at one end; a sequencing error may be responsible. The V gene is TRBV5-1, the J gene TRBJ1-2, with D hard to call. There are 15 residues in the CDR3. The germline CDR1 and CDR2 sequences are SGHRS and YFSETQ. CDR3: CASSPDTFFDYGYAF. CDR3 in DNA: TGCGCCAGCAGCCCCGACACATTTTTTGACTATGGCTACGCCTTC.

The chain recombines TRBV5-1 with TRBJ1-1, with D uncertain. The CDR3 contains 14 residues. The ends were cut back, 4 bases at V and 3 bases at J, with 13 bases in the middle. Germline loops: CDR1 SGHRS, CDR2 YFSETQ. As DNA, the CDR3 is TGCGCCAGCAGCATAGAACCCGGTGACACTGAAGCTTTCTTT. Its protein product is CASSIEPGDTEAFF.

The chain uses TRBV7-3 and TRBJ2-2; 10 nucleotides line up with TRBD1. This CDR3 comprises 15 residues. V trimming: 6 bases; J trimming: 5 bases; junction bases outside the gene matches: 6. CDR1 and CDR2 (germline): SGHTA, FQGTGA. The CDR3, as DNA: TGTGCCAGCAGAAGACAGGGGGCGAGAACCGGGGAGCTGTTTTTT. This codes for CASRRQGARTGELFF.

The rearrangement joins TRBV5-4 to TRBJ2-1; D is unresolved. Germline lookup yields CDR1 SGHNT and CDR2 YYREEE (reference sequence). Trimming removed 3 bases from V and 10 bases from J, with 17 bases in between. The CDR3 runs to 14 residues. CDR3 sequence (DNA): TGTGCCAGCAGCTCCGTGACGGTCCTAAGCGAGCAGTTCTTC. It codes for CASSSVTVLSEQFF.

The rearrangement joins TRBV10-3 to TRBJ1-1; 7 bases match TRBD1. The V gene's germline CDR1 is ENHRY and CDR2 SYGVKD. V dropped 5 bases and J dropped 6; count of bases not matched to a gene: 15. The CDR3 is 16 amino acids. This chain's CDR3 is CAISPFIDREASEAFF. CDR3 in DNA: TGTGCCATCAGTCCGTTTATCGACAGGGAGGCTTCTGAAGCTTTCTTT.

The V and J genes are TRBV15 and TRBJ2-2; either TRBD1 or TRBD2 may fit D (5 bases each). CDR1 is LNHNV, CDR2 YYDKDF, per germline (reference sequence). Trimming removed 4 bases from V and 0 bases from J, with 9 bases in between. The CDR3 spans 15 residues. The CDR3 is CATSIGTTNTGELFF. CDR3 bases: TGTGCCACCAGCATTGGGACCACGAACACCGGGGAGCTGTTTTTT.

The J gene is TRBJ2-1, the V gene TRBV5-1, with D hard to call. The CDR3 is made up of 13 amino acids. The germline CDR1 and CDR2 sequences are SGHRS and YFSETQ. V was trimmed by 0 bases and J by 8 bases, leaving 9 bases between them. The CDR3 DNA is TGCGCCAGCAGCTTGGTGGTAGTGGATGAGCAGTTCTTC. Its translation is CASSLVVVDEQFF.

This clone appeared a single time. The chain employs TRBV27 and TRBJ1-1; 7 nucleotides align to TRBD1. Germline assignment: CDR1 MNHEY and CDR2 SMNVEV (reference sequence). V dropped 2 bases and J dropped 10; count of bases not matched to a gene: 7. The CDR3 has 13 amino acids. In DNA form, the CDR3 reads TGTGCCAGCAGTTTAAGGGCAAACAGGGGAGCTTTCTTT. It yields the protein CASSLRANRGAFF.

The chain has TRBV30 and TRBJ2-7, with 10 bases that match TRBD1. CDR3 size: 12 residues. Per the germline V gene, CDR1 is GTSNPN and CDR2 is SVGIG (reference sequence). V trimming: 8 bases; J trimming: 3 bases; junction bases outside the gene matches: 4. The CDR3: CAGWTGGYEQYF. The CDR3, as DNA: TGTGCCGGATGGACAGGGGGCTACGAGCAGTACTTC.

The CDR3 sequence is CASSPLAGGRELFF. The CDR3 DNA reads TGTGCCAGCAGTCCTCTAGCGGGAGGACGGGAGCTGTTTTTT. J is TRBJ2-2 and V is TRBV5-4; 11 positions match TRBD2. Per germline, CDR1 SGHNT and CDR2 YYREEE (reference sequence). V lost 5 bases to trimming and J lost 9 bases; unmatched junction nucleotides: 6. This CDR3 contains 14 residues.

CDR3 DNA: TGTGCCAGCAGCTTGAGGGACAGGGGATATGGCTACACCTTC. It yields the protein CASSLRDRGYGYTF. The chain employs TRBV5-5 and TRBJ1-2, with TRBD1 identical over 10 bases. The CDR3 is 14 amino acids. The V gene end was trimmed by 1 base and the J gene end by 5 bases; junction bases not matched to a gene: 2. Germline CDR1 reads SGHKS; CDR2 reads YYEKEE (reference sequence).

The rearrangement links TRBV6-1 to TRBJ2-2; 7 positions match TRBD2. The V gene's germline CDR1 is MNHNS and CDR2 SASEGT. Trimming took 2 bases from V and 7 from J; bases not matched to a gene: 7. The CDR3 covers 15 residues. This CDR3 reads CASSELAGVVGELFF. CDR3 coding DNA: TGTGCCAGCAGTGAATTGGCGGGAGTCGTCGGGGAGCTGTTTTTT.

The genes are TRBV5-4 and TRBJ2-1, with D possibly matching TRBD2 (6 bases). This CDR3 is built from 13 residues. CDR1 is SGHNT and CDR2 is YYREEE in the germline V gene (reference sequence). The V and J ends lost 7 bases and 4 bases respectively, with 12 bases between them. CDR3 residues: CASGLAYYNEQFF. The CDR3 nucleotides read TGTGCCAGCGGGCTAGCGTATTACAATGAGCAGTTCTTC.

The chain carries TRBV27 and TRBJ2-7; possibly TRBD2 for D (5 bases). The CDR3 length is 13 residues. Germline lookup yields CDR1 MNHEY and CDR2 SMNVEV (reference sequence). Between the trimmed V and J ends, which lost 6 bases and 2 bases, there was a span of 11 bases. In DNA form, the CDR3 reads TGTGCCAGCAGAGAACGGGGTACCTACGAGCAGTACTTC. Translated: CASRERGTYEQYF.

J is TRBJ2-3 and V is TRBV18; 7 nucleotides align to TRBD1. V lost 1 base to trimming and J lost 1 base; unmatched junction nucleotides: 2. The CDR3 contains 15 residues. CDR1 is KGHSH, CDR2 LQKENI, per germline. In DNA, the CDR3 is TGTGCCAGCTCACCACGGGGGACAGGCACAGATACGCAGTATTTT. Translated: CASSPRGTGTDTQYF.

The genes are TRBV19 and TRBJ2-3; D might be TRBD1 or TRBD2, each matching 5 bases. Germline V gives CDR1 LNHDA, CDR2 SQIVND (reference sequence). V lost 4 bases and J lost 4, with 21 bases in between. This CDR3 has 17 residues. The CDR3 reads CASSSSTGRGSSDTQYF. The CDR3 nucleotides read TGTGCCAGTAGTAGCAGTACGGGACGGGGTAGCTCAGATACGCAGTATTTT.

The CDR3 here is CATRDREYQPQHF. Written as DNA, the CDR3 is TGTGCCACCCGGGACAGGGAATATCAGCCCCAGCATTTT. This chain links TRBV10-3 with TRBJ1-5; 9 bases align to TRBD1. With 10 bases clipped from V and 5 bases from J, the junction kept 6 bases outside the gene matches. The CDR3 contains 13 residues. Germline V gene lookup returns CDR1 ENHRY and CDR2 SYGVKD.

The gene calls are TRBV7-3 and TRBJ2-7; no reliable D call. V lost 2 bases and J lost 5, with 10 bases in between. CDR1 and CDR2 from the germline V gene are SGHTA and FQGTGA. This CDR3 region has 13 residues. CDR3 protein: CASSLGVSDEQYF. The CDR3 DNA follows: TGTGCCAGCAGCTTAGGTGTTAGTGACGAGCAGTACTTC.

In DNA, the CDR3 is TGTGCCAGCTCACCTTTGTGGCGGGAGGTGACAGATACGCAGTATTTT. Its translation is CASSPLWREVTDTQYF. The genes are TRBV18 and TRBJ2-3; 8 bases line up with TRBD2. CDR1 and CDR2 from the germline V gene are KGHSH and LQKENI. Germline trimming cut 3 bases from V and 3 bases from J; bases unmatched to any gene: 8. This CDR3 comprises 16 residues.

J is TRBJ1-1 and V is TRBV19; 9 bases map to TRBD1. CDR3 size: 14 residues. CDR1 is LNHDA, CDR2 SQIVND, per germline (reference sequence). The ends lost 3 bases at V and 8 bases at J; junction bases unmatched: 7. The CDR3 spells CASSIGDRVAEAFF. The CDR3 DNA follows: TGTGCCAGTAGTATCGGGGACAGGGTCGCCGAAGCTTTCTTT.

This chain joins TRBV7-8 and TRBJ2-5; TRBD1 might be the D (5 bases). The DNA end favors TRBJ2-7, so the J call may be wrong. The germline V gene encodes CDR1 SGHVS and CDR2 FQNEAQ. The CDR3 has 14 amino acids. The CDR3 bases are TGTGCCAGCAGCTTACCACAGGTTTACTACGAGCAGTACTTC. As protein: CASSLPQVYYEQYF.